A selection of T cell receptor beta chains follows, all from one sample in a study of human thymus T cells. Produced via immunoSEQ multiplex PCR; TCRdb's table is partial and in-frame only. The sample shows 70,000 to 75,000 clones, over 85% of them seen only once. Sequenced input: thymus tissue. The receptor set was obtained from a girl less than two years old with a congenital heart defect but otherwise immunologically healthy. Both conserved end residues are trimmed from each CDR3. Not every row has a clone size; where given, it reads once, few, many or a size class.

V,J,size,CDR3
TRBV5-4,TRBJ2-1,-,ASSFPGGESGIYNEQF
TRBV2,TRBJ2-5,once,ASLGTPKETQY
TRBV4-1,TRBJ2-5,-,ASSLSTGTKYQETQY
TRBV28,TRBJ2-5,-,ASSLALSGGQETQY
TRBV28,TRBJ1-3,few,ASSHPETGNTIY
TRBV5-1,TRBJ2-7,-,ASSSRTNRTYEQY
TRBV15,TRBJ1-4,once,ATGQGDEEDEKLF
TRBV5-6,TRBJ1-5,-,ASSLEGVKPQH
TRBV5-1,TRBJ2-3,-,ASSRGPGLALITDTQY
TRBV5-4,TRBJ2-3,-,ASSLSYEGADTQY
TRBV14,TRBJ2-7,-,ASSQEKGAGEQY
TRBV5-8,TRBJ1-2,once,ASSSRTYLTYFRYGYT
TRBV28,TRBJ1-1,once,ASSSVQPGGQGWTEAF
TRBV29-1,TRBJ2-7,-,SVEKGEDPYEQY
TRBV6-1,TRBJ2-7,-,ASSESLQSDTYEQY
TRBV19,TRBJ1-5,once,ASSSDEMPSRYGNQPQH
TRBV19,TRBJ2-3,once,ASTPFWGSRDTQY
TRBV5-6,TRBJ2-7,-,ASSFEGTGANKQY
TRBV2,TRBJ2-2,-,ARQGDDTGELF
TRBV2,TRBJ2-3,-,ASSEGTSGPTDTQY
TRBV28,TRBJ2-1,-,ASLPALWGDYNEQF
TRBV2,TRBJ2-6,-,ASKGHDGPDSGANVLT
TRBV19,TRBJ2-5,-,ASSPPVKGTRY
TRBV21-1,TRBJ2-7,-,ASRTKGAGSYEQY
TRBV7-2,TRBJ2-3,-,ASSLGSGLSTDTQY
TRBV7-3,TRBJ2-2,-,ASSLIPRGRGRDTGELF
TRBV2,TRBJ2-1,-,ASSEQGDLSSYNEQF
TRBV6-1,TRBJ1-5,-,ASSARLPWAPPLSQH
TRBV14,TRBJ2-1,-,ASSQDSFLNEQF
TRBV2,TRBJ1-2,-,ASRVHITGYT
TRBV29-1,TRBJ2-1,-,SVEDSPFDGSSYNEQF
TRBV21-1,TRBJ1-1,-,ASSKLWGSSTEAF
TRBV4-3,TRBJ1-4,-,ASSQGKTGRPKKLF
TRBV9,TRBJ2-1,-,ASSPDEASVYNEQF
TRBV4-1,TRBJ2-1,-,ASSQNNEQF
TRBV27,TRBJ2-1,-,ASSPSAGTGGSYNEQF
TRBV19,TRBJ2-7,-,ASSPTARGKGSYEQY
TRBV6-5,TRBJ2-1,once,ASRELGVVVEQF
TRBV19,TRBJ2-5,-,ASSIESGRAFSETQY
TRBV5-1,TRBJ1-3,-,ASSFQGVGNTIY
TRBV5-1,TRBJ2-2,-,ATTGGTTGELF
TRBV14,TRBJ2-3,once,ASSQETSGSGGDTQY
TRBV28,TRBJ1-3,-,ASIPAGSGNTIY
TRBV15,TRBJ2-7,-,ATSREDPLYEQY
TRBV7-2,TRBJ2-5,-,ASSFPSGIQETQY
TRBV19,TRBJ1-5,-,ASSMLRVQPQH
TRBV29-1,TRBJ2-3,-,SVEPDRGPDTQY
TRBV27,TRBJ2-5,-,ASVASGSAAIRETQY